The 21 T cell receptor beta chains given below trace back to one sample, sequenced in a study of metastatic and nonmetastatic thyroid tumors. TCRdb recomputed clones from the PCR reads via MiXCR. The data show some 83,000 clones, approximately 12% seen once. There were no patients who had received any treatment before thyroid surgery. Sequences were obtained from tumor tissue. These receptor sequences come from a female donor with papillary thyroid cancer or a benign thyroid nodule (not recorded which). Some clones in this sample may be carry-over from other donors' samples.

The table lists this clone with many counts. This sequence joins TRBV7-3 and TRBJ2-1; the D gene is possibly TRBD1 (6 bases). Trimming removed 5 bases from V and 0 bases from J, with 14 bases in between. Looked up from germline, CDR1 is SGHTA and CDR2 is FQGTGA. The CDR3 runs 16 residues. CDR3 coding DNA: TGTGCCAGCAGCCCAGACTGGGGGCGCTCCTACAATGAGCAGTTCTTC. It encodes CASSPDWGRSYNEQFF.

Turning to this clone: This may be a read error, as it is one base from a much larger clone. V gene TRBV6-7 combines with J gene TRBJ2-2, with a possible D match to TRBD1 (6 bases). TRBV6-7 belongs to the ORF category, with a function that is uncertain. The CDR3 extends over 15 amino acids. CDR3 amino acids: CANALQGLGTGQLFF. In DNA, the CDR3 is TGTGCCAACGCGCTACAGGGCCTGGGCACCGGGCAGCTGTTTTTT.

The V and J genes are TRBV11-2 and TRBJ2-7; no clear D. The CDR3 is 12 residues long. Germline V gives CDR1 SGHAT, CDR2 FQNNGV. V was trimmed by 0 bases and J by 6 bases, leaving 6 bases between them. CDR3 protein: CASSLELVEQYF. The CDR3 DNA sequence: TGTGCCAGCAGCTTAGAGTTGGTCGAGCAGTACTTC.

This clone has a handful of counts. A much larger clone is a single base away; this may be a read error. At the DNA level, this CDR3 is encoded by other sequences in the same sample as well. The DNA of the CDR3 is TGCAGTGCCGACGGACTAGGATCCTACAATGAGCAGTTCTTC. Translation: CSADGLGSYNEQFF. This chain connects TRBV20-1 to TRBJ2-1; 7 bases map to TRBD2. This CDR3 contains 14 residues. In germline, CDR1 is DFQATT, CDR2 SNEGSKA (reference sequence). J lost 1 base, V lost 6 bases, and 6 bases had no gene match.

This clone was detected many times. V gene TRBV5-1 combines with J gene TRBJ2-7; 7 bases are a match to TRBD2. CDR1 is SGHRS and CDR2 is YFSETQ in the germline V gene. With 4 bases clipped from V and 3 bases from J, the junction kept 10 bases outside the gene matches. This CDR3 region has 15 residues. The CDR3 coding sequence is TGCGCCAGCAGCCCTTACCGGGACTACCTCTACGAGCAGTACTTC. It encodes CASSPYRDYLYEQYF.

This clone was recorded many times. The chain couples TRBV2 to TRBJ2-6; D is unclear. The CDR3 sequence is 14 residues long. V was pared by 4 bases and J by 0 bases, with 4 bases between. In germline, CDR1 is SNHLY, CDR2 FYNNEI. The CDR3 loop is CASSAPSGANVLTF. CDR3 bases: TGTGCCAGCAGTGCTCCCTCTGGGGCCAACGTCCTGACTTTC. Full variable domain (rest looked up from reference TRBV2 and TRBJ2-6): EPEVTQTPSHQVTQMGQEVILRCVPISNHLYFYWYRQILGQKVEFLVSFYNNEISEKSEIFDDQFSVERPDGSNFTLKIRSTKLEDSAMYFCASSAPSGANVLTFGAGSRLTVL.

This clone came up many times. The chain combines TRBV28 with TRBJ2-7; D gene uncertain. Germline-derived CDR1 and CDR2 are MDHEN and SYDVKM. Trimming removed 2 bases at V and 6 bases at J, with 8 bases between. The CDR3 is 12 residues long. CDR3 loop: CASSLMAREQYF. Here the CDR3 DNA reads TGTGCCAGCAGTTTAATGGCTCGCGAGCAGTACTTC.

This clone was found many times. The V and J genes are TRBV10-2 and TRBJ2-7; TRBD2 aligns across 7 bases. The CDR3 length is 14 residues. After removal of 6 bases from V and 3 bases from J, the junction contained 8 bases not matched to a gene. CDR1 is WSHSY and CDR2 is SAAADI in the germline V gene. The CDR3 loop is CASRPLADDYEQYF. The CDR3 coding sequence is TGCGCCAGCAGACCGCTAGCGGATGACTACGAGCAGTACTTC.

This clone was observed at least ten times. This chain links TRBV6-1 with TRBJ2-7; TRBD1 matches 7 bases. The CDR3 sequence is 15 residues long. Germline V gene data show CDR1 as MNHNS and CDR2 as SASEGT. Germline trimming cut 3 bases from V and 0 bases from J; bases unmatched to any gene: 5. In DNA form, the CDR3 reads TGTGCCAGCAGTGACTACCGGGACAGCTCCTACGAGCAGTACTTC. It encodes CASSDYRDSSYEQYF.

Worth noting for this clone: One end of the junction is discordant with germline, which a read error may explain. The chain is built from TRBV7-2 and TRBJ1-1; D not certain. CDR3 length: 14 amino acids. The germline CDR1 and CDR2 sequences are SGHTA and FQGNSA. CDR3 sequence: CSSILLAGNTEAFF. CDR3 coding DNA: TGTTCCAGCATCTTATTGGCGGGAAACACTGAAGCTTTCTTT. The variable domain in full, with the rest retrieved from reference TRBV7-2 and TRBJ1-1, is GAGVSQSPSNKVTEKGKDVELRCDPISGHTALYWYRQSLGQGLEFLIYFQGNSAPDKSGLPSDRFSAERTGGSVSTLTIQRTQQEDSAVYLCSSILLAGNTEAFFGQGTRLTVV.

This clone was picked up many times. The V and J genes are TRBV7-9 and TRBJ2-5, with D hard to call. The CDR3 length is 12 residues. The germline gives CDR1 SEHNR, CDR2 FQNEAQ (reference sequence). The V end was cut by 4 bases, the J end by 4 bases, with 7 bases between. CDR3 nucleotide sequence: TGTGCCAGCAGCTCGACCACAGAGACCCAGTACTTC. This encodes CASSSTTETQYF.

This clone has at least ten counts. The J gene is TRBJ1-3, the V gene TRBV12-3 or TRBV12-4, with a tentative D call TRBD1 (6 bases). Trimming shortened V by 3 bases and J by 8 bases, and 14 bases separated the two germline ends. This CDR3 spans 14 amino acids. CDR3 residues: CASSFQGNRDTIYF. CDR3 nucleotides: TGTGCCAGCAGTTTCCAGGGGAACAGAGACACCATATATTTT.

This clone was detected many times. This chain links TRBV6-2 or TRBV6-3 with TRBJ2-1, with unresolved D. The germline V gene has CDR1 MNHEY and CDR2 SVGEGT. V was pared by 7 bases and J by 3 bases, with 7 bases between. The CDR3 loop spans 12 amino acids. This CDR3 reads CASKAGYNEQFF. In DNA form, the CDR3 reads TGTGCCAGCAAGGCAGGCTACAATGAGCAGTTCTTC.

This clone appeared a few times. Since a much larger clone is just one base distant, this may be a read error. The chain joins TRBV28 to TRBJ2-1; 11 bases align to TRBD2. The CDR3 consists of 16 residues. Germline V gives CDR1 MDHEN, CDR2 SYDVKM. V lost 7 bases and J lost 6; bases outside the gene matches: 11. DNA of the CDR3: TGTGCCAGCACCTCGGGGGGACTAGCGGTATTCAATGAGCAGTTCTTC. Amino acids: CASTSGGLAVFNEQFF.

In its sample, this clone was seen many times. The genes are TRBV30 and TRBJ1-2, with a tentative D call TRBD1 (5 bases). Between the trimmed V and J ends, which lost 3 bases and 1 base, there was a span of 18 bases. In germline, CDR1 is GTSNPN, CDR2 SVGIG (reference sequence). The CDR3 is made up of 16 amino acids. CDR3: CAWRDGTKGLNYGYTF. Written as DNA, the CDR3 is TGTGCCTGGAGGGATGGAACTAAGGGACTTAACTATGGCTACACCTTC.

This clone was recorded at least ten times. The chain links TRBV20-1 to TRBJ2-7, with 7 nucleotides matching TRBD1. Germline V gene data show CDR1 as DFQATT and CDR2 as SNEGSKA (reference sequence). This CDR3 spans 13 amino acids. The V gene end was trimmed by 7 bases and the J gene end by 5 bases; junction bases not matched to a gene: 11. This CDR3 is CSVIPPQGNEQYF. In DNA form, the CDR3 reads TGCAGTGTTATCCCCCCACAGGGGAACGAGCAGTACTTC.

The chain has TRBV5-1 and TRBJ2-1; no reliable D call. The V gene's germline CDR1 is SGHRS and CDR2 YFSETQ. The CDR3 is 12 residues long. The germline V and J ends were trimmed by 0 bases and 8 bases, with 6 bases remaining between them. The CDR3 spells CASSLAADEQFF. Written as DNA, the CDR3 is TGCGCCAGCAGCTTGGCCGCTGATGAGCAGTTCTTC.

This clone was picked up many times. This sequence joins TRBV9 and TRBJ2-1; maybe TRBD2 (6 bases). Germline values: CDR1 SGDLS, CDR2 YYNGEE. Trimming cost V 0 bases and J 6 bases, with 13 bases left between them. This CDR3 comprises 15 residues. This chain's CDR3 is CASSVEGREVNEQFF. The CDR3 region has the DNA TGTGCCAGCAGCGTAGAGGGCAGGGAGGTCAATGAGCAGTTCTTC.

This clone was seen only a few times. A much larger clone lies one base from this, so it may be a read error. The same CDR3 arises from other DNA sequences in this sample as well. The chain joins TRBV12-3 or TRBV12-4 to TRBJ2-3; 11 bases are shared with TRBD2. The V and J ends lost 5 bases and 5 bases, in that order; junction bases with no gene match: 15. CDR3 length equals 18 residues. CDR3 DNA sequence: TGTGCCAGCAGTCTATCACCTCATAGCGGGAGGGCCGTAGATACGCAGTATTTT. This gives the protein CASSLSPHSGRAVDTQYF.

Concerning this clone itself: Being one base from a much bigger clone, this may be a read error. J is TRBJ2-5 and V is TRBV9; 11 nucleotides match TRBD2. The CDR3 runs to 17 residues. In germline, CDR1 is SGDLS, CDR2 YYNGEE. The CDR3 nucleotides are TGTGCCAGCAGTTTTCTAGCGGGAGGTAGGGGACAAGAGACCAAGTACTTC. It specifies CASSFLAGGRGQETKYF.

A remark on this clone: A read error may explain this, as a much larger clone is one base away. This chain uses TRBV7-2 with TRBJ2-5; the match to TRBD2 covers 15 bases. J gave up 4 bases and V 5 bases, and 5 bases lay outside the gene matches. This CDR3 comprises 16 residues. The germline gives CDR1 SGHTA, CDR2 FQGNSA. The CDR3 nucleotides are TGTGCCAGCAGCCCCCGGACTAGCGGGGGGGCAGAGACCCAGTACTTC. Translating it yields CASSPRTSGGAETQYF.